Below are 5 T cell receptor beta chains sequenced from a single sample in a study of shared clonotypes between healthy human individuals. CD8 cells classed as naive were CD45RO-negative and positively selected for CCR7, excluding terminally differentiated effector memory CD45RA+ cells. Only in-frame clones appear in the TCRdb table, and some are missing; sequencing was by immunoSEQ multiplex PCR. The sample has about 820,000 clones; 80% to 95% are singletons. The sample comprised naive CD8+ T cells sorted from blood. These receptors all come from a young man in good health.

The chain links TRBV7-2 to TRBJ2-7; D not certain. The CDR3 is made up of 12 amino acids. V lost 3 bases to trimming and J lost 7 bases, with 10 bases between them. Germline assignment: CDR1 SGHTA and CDR2 FQGNSA. The CDR3 here is CASSLSSGEQYF. The CDR3 coding sequence is TGTGCCAGCAGCTTGAGTTCCGGGGAGCAGTACTTC.

This chain uses TRBV11-2 with TRBJ2-1; 9 positions match TRBD1. J lost 5 bases, V lost 1 base, and 12 bases had no gene match. Germline V gives CDR1 SGHAT, CDR2 FQNNGV. This CDR3 comprises 18 residues. The DNA for the CDR3 is TGTGCCAGCAGCTTAGCCCCAGTGGGGACAGGGATTCACAATGAGCAGTTCTTC. Translating it yields CASSLAPVGTGIHNEQFF.

This clone occurred once. V is TRBV27 and J is TRBJ2-3, with 9 bases that match TRBD2. CDR3 length: 17 amino acids. V lost 5 bases, J lost 0 bases, and 9 bases stayed unmatched. Germline V gene data show CDR1 as MNHEY and CDR2 as SMNVEV (reference sequence). CDR3 sequence: CASSRRSGSVSTDTQYF. For the CDR3, the DNA is TGTGCCAGCAGTAGACGTAGCGGGAGCGTTAGCACAGATACGCAGTATTTT.

CDR3 sequence: CASSFDRGNYGYTF. The DNA for the CDR3 is TGTGCCAGCAGTTTTGACAGGGGGAACTATGGCTACACCTTC. This chain links TRBV27 with TRBJ1-2, with TRBD1 identical over 9 bases. V gave up 3 bases and J gave up 2 bases; unmatched junction bases: 1. Germline V gene lookup returns CDR1 MNHEY and CDR2 SMNVEV (reference sequence). The CDR3 totals 14 residues.

Concerning this clone itself: The same CDR3 also results from other DNA sequences found in this sample. In nucleotides, the CDR3 is TGCAGCGTTGGGAGGGGAGGGACTGAAGCTTTCTTT. This translates into CSVGRGGTEAFF. V and J are TRBV29-1 and TRBJ1-1; weak D call: TRBD1 (5 bases). CDR1 SQVTM and CDR2 ANQGSEA come from the germline V gene. Trimming stripped 4 bases from V and 5 bases from J, with 11 bases between. CDR3 length equals 12 residues.